These 2 T cell receptor beta chains originate from one sample sequenced in a study of blood T cell repertoires in COVID-19. Sequencing used immunoSEQ multiplex PCR; TCRdb keeps in-frame clones, though not all of them. Of over 200,000 clones in the sample, about 90% were seen once. The source material was PBMCs or T cells enriched from blood (not recorded which). Receptors were obtained from a man younger than 45 who had recovered from COVID-19.

The rearrangement links TRBV6-2 or TRBV6-3 to TRBJ2-7; 14 positions match TRBD2. From germline, CDR1 is MNHEY and CDR2 SVGEGT. CDR3 size: 19 residues. J gave up 1 base and V 2 bases, and 10 bases lay outside the gene matches. The CDR3 DNA follows: TGTGCCAGCAGTTACAGGTCTTCGGGACTAGCGGGGGTATCCTACGAGCAGTACTTC. Translation: CASSYRSSGLAGVSYEQYF.

The rearrangement uses TRBV7-7 and TRBJ1-5; D is perhaps TRBD1 (5 bases). V lost 5 bases and J lost 2, with 16 bases in between. Per the germline V gene, CDR1 is SSHAT and CDR2 is FNYEAQ (reference sequence). This CDR3 is 16 amino acids long. This CDR3 reads CASSPLPGGGNQPQHF. The CDR3 DNA is TGTGCCAGCAGCCCTCTACCGGGGGGGGGCAATCAGCCCCAGCATTTT.